This T cell receptor (beta chain) was sequenced for a study of T cells after yellow fever vaccination. About the research overall: Preparation of fractions with low cell numbers was performed using SMART-Seq v4 Ultra Low Input.

TCRdb processed the 5' RACE reads anew with MiXCR; each CDR3 protein has one entry. This repertoire shows hundreds of thousands of distinct CDR3 sequences, approximately 13% found once; its top ten account for more than 13%. The germline CDR1 and CDR2 sequences are SGHDN and FVKESK. This CDR3 contains 16 residues. V gave up 3 bases and J gave up 1 base, with 13 bases separating them. In its sample, this clonotype was seen a few times. Its specificity is unknown. Study outcomes and limitations: Abundant clonotypes from the bulk population could have been carried over as contaminants into FACS-sorted repertoires.

The sequences come from PBMCs, collected on the day of the yellow fever booster vaccination. The clonotype comes from a man aged 25-40 years who received the YFV17D yellow fever vaccine. This sequence joins TRBV14 and TRBJ2-1; D is possibly TRBD2 (7 bases). In DNA form, the CDR3 reads TGTGCCAGCAGCCATGGGGGGGCTAGATCCTACAATGAGCAGTTCTTC. It codes for CASSHGGARSYNEQFF.